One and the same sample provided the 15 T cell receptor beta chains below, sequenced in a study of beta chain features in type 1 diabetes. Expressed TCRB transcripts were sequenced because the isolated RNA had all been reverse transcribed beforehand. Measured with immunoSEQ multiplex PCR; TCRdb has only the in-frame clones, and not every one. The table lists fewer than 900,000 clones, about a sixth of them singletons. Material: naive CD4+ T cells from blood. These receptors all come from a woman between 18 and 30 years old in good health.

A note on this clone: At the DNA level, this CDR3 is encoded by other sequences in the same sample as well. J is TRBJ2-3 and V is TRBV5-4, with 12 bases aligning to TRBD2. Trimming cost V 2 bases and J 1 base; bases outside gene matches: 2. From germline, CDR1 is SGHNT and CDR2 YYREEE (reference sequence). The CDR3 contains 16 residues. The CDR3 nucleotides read TGTGCCAGCAGCTTAAGACTAGCGGGAGGCACAGATACGCAGTATTTT. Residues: CASSLRLAGGTDTQYF.

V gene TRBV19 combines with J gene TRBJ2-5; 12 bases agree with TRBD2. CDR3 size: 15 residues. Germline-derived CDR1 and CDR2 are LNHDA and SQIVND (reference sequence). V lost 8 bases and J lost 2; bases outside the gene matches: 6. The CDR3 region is CASGKTSGRQETQYF. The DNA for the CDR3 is TGTGCCAGTGGGAAGACTAGCGGGAGACAAGAGACCCAGTACTTC.

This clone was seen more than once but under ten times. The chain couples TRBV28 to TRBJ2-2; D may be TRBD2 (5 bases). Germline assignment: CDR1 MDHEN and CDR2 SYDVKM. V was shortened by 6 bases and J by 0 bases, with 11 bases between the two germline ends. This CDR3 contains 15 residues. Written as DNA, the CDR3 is TGTGCCAGCAGCCCGGGATCCGCGAACACCGGGGAGCTGTTTTTT. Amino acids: CASSPGSANTGELFF.

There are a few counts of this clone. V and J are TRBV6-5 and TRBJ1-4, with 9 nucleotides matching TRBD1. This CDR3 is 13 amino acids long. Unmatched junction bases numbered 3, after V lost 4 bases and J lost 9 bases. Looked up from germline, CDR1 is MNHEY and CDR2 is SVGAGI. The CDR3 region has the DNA TGTGCCAGCAGTTGGGGACAGGGAAAAAAACTGTTTTTT. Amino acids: CASSWGQGKKLFF.

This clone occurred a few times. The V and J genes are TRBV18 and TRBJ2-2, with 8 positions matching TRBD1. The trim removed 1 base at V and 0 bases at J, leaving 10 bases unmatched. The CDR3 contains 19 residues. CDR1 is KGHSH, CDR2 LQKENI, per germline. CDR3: CASSPRTGTPRTNTGELFF. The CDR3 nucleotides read TGTGCCAGCTCACCACGGACAGGGACGCCTCGAACGAACACCGGGGAGCTGTTTTTT.

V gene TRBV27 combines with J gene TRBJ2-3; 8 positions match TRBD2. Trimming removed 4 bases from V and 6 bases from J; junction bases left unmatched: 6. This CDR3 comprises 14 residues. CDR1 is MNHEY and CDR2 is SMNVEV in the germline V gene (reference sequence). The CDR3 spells CASSYTGGPDTQYF. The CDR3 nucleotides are TGTGCCAGCAGTTACACGGGAGGGCCGGATACGCAGTATTTT.

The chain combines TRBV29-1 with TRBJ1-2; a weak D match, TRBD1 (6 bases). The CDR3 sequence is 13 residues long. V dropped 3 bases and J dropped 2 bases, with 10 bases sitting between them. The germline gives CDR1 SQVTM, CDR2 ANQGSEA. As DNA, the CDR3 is TGCAGCGTTGATACAGGGATCAACTATGGCTACACCTTC. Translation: CSVDTGINYGYTF.

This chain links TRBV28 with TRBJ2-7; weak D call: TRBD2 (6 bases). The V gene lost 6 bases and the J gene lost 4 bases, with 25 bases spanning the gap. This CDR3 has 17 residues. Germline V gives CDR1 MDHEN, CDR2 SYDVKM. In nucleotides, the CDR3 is TGTGCCAGCAGGTCCTCGGTGCGGGGATATTGGGATTACGAGCAGTACTTC. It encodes CASRSSVRGYWDYEQYF.

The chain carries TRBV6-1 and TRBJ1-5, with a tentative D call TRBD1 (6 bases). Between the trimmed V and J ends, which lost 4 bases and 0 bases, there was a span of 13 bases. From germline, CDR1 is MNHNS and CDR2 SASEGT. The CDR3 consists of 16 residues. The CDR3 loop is CASSVQGPYSNQPQHF. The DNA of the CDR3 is TGTGCCAGCAGTGTTCAGGGGCCGTATAGCAATCAGCCCCAGCATTTT.

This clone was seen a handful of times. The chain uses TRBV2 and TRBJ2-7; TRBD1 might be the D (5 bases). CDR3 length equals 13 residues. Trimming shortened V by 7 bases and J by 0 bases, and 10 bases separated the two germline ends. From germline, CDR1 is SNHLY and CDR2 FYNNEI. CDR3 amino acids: CASTSQDSYEQYF. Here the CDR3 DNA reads TGTGCCAGCACTTCACAGGACTCCTACGAGCAGTACTTC.

CDR3 sequence (DNA): TGTGCCAGTAGTATAGGCCTCGGAGAGACCCAGTACTTC. Translation: CASSIGLGETQYF. The chain uses TRBV19 and TRBJ2-5; no reliable D call. Trimming removed 1 base from V and 4 bases from J, with 7 bases in between. Per the germline V gene, CDR1 is LNHDA and CDR2 is SQIVND (reference sequence). There are 13 residues in the CDR3.

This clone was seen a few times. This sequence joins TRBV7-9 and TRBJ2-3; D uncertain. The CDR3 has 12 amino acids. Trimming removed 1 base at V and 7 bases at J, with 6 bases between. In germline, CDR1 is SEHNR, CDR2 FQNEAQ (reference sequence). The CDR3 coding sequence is TGTGCCAGCAGCTTAGGGTCTAATACGCAGTATTTT. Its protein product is CASSLGSNTQYF.

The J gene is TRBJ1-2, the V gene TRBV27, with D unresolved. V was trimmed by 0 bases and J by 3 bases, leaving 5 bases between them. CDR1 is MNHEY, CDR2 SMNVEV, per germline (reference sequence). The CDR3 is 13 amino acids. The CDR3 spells CASSLSRYYGYTF. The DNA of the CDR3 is TGTGCCAGCAGTTTATCCCGATACTATGGCTACACCTTC.

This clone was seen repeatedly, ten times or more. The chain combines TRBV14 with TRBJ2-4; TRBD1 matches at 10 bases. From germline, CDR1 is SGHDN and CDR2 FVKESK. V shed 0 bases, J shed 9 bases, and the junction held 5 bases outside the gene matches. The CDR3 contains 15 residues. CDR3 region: CASSQDGTGVRIQYF. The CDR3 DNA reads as TGTGCCAGCAGCCAAGATGGGACAGGGGTTCGCATTCAGTACTTC.

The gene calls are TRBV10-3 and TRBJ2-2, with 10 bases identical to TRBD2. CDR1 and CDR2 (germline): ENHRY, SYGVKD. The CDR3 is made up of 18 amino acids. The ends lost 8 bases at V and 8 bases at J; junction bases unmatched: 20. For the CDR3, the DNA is TGTGCCATCGGTCCCAGCGGGAGGGCCAGCAAGACCGTAGGGGAGCTGTTTTTT. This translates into CAIGPSGRASKTVGELFF.